This T cell receptor beta chain was observed in a study of cytomegalovirus exposure and HLA in healthy donors. As for the study in general: In an earlier analysis, around 120 million unique TCR beta sequences were found from about 180 million T cells. General study results and limits: As was reported, the HLA-A and HLA-B alleles of most subjects were accurately predicted from TCR beta sequences.

PCR employed 60 Vbeta and 13 Jbeta primers. In the authors' workflow: Later work found around 80 million unique TCR beta chains, with 9 million to 13 million shared. TCRdb's table, derived via immunoSEQ multiplex PCR, lists solely in-frame clones and lacks some. Clone size and V and J calls were adopted from that table, with D and trimming inferred from the DNA. This table holds 200,000 to 250,000 clones, around 89% found once. For this clone: The antigen is undetermined.

The clonotype was recovered from a woman aged 18-29 years in good health and CMV-seronegative. The sequenced material came from PBMCs.

Here the CDR3 DNA reads TGTGCCAGCAGCCCTTTTTCCGCGCCTAGCATCAACGGTGAGCAGTTCTTC. The encoded protein is CASSPFSAPSINGEQFF. The chain joins TRBV11-3 to TRBJ2-1, with a weak D call TRBD2 (5 bases). The CDR3 spans 17 residues. The germline V gene encodes CDR1 SGHNT and CDR2 YENEEA. Deletions cut 5 bases from V and 9 bases from J, with 26 bases between.